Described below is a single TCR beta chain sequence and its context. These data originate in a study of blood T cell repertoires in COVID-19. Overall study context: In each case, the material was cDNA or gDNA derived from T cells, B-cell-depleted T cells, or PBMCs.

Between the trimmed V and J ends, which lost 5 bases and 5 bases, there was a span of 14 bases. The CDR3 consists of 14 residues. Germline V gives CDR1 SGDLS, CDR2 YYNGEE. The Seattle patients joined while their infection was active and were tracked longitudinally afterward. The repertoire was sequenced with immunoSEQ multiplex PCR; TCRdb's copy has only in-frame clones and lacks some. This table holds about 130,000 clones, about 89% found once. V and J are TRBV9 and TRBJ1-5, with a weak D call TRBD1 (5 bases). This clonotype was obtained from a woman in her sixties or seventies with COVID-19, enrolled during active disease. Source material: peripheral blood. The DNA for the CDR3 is TGTGCCAGCAGTGACGTCAGGGTCGATCAGCCCCAGCATTTT. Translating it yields CASSDVRVDQPQHF.